This T cell receptor (beta chain) was recovered during a study of Ad26.COV2.S vaccination and SARS-CoV-2 variants. Study information: The donor belonged to the COV1001 Ad26.COV2.S trial arm.

Study-wide points: Compared with placebo recipients, vaccine recipients had higher spike-specific TCR breadth.

Details on this clone: The antigen remains unidentified.

The V gene's germline CDR1 is SQVTM and CDR2 ANQGSEA. V dropped 3 bases and J dropped 4; count of bases not matched to a gene: 5. CDR3 length: 13 residues. Measured with immunoSEQ multiplex PCR; TCRdb has only the in-frame clones, and not every one. The sample lists about 440,000 clones, less than 95% occurring once. Specified treatment: some 19 received Ad26.COV2.S at low or high dose, single or two shots; 5 received placebo; per-sample allocation not given. Following the first vaccine or placebo injection, samples were taken on day 63. This TCR was recovered from a person between 18 and 65 years old who received the Ad26.COV2.S COVID-19 vaccine or a placebo. The V and J genes are TRBV29-1 and TRBJ2-5; TRBD2 matches at 7 bases. The sequencing here drew on peripheral blood, taken in a trial of Ad26.COV2.S vaccine versus placebo. The CDR3 DNA reads TGCAGCGTTGATGGTGGGGGGGGAGAGACCCAGTACTTC. Protein: CSVDGGGGETQYF.